Following are 18 T cell receptor beta chains from one sample sequenced in a study of a mutant IDH1 vaccine in newly diagnosed glioma. Sequenced by immunoSEQ multiplex PCR; TCRdb stores in-frame clones only, minus some. The repertoire includes more than 50,000 clones, 80% to 90% of them detected once, and 2.9% sits in the top ten. Indicated time point: baseline, week 1 (first vaccination visit). Stated treatment: pre-vaccination baseline after standard-of-care therapy. Here the sequenced sample was PBMCs, taken from a glioma patient treated with radiotherapy, temozolomide or both. The receptors here all came from a man under 40 with glioma.

This clone was detected a few times. The chain recombines TRBV19 with TRBJ2-2; 9 nucleotides agree with TRBD2. The J segment lost 0 bases and the V segment lost 3 bases, leaving 5 bases of the junction unmatched. Per germline, CDR1 LNHDA and CDR2 SQIVND (reference sequence). The CDR3 consists of 17 residues. In nucleotides, the CDR3 is TGTGCCAGTAGTATCACCGGGACTAGCTCGAACACCGGGGAGCTGTTTTTT. Translation gives CASSITGTSSNTGELFF. Full variable domain (rest looked up from reference TRBV19 and TRBJ2-2): DGGITQSPKYLFRKEGQNVTLSCEQNLNHDAMYWYRQDPGQGLRLIYYSQIVNDFQKGDIAEGYSVSREKKESFPLTVTSAQKNPTAFYLCASSITGTSSNTGELFFGEGSRLTVL.

The chain joins TRBV19 to TRBJ1-4, with 10 bases that match TRBD1. The CDR3 totals 13 residues. V lost 5 bases, J lost 17 bases, and 11 bases stayed unmatched. CDR1 LNHDA and CDR2 SQIVND come from the germline V gene (reference sequence). This CDR3 reads CASSSLPGTGDFF. Here the CDR3 DNA reads TGTGCCAGTAGTTCCCTTCCCGGGACAGGGGATTTTTTT. Combining the CDR3 with reference TRBV19 and TRBJ1-4 gives the whole variable domain DGGITQSPKYLFRKEGQNVTLSCEQNLNHDAMYWYRQDPGQGLRLIYYSQIVNDFQKGDIAEGYSVSREKKESFPLTVTSAQKNPTAFYLCASSSLPGTGDFFGSGTQLSVL.

The CDR3 DNA follows: TGTGCTAGTGGTTTGGAGGGACTTAAGTACGAGCAGTACTTC. Its protein is CASGLEGLKYEQYF. This rearrangement joins TRBV12-5 to TRBJ2-7; D is possibly TRBD2 (6 bases). This CDR3 has 14 amino acids. V lost 1 base and J 4 bases, leaving 11 bases between the germline ends. CDR1 is LGHNT and CDR2 is FRNRAP in the germline V gene.

The gene calls are TRBV2 and TRBJ2-3; 14 positions match TRBD2. Germline V gene sequence: CDR1 SNHLY, CDR2 FYNNEI. The CDR3 covers 20 residues. The junction had 16 bases not matched to a gene; V was cut back by 7 bases and J by 1 base. The CDR3 loop reads CASNSPGLAGAQWGTDTQYF. CDR3 in DNA: TGTGCCAGCAATTCTCCGGGACTAGCGGGGGCCCAGTGGGGCACAGATACGCAGTATTTT.

V usage is TRBV6-5 and J usage is TRBJ2-5; TRBD2 agrees at 11 bases. The tail of the sequence fits TRBJ2-7 better, so the J call may be wrong. The CDR3 loop spans 15 amino acids. Germline V CDR1 and CDR2: MNHEY, SVGAGI. The CDR3 bases are TGTGCCAGCAGTTTAACTAGCGGGGGACCGTACGAGCAGTACTTC. This translates into CASSLTSGGPYEQYF.

The chain uses TRBV20-1 and TRBJ2-7; unclear D gene. CDR3 length: 11 amino acids. The V end lost 0 bases, the J end lost 4 bases, and 4 bases lay between the germline ends. The V gene's germline CDR1 is DFQATT and CDR2 SNEGSKA (reference sequence). The CDR3 spells CSAREGYEQYF. CDR3 DNA sequence: TGCAGTGCTAGAGAGGGGTACGAGCAGTACTTC.

This rearrangement joins TRBV6-5 to TRBJ1-1; TRBD1 might be the D (5 bases). Germline V gene lookup returns CDR1 MNHEY and CDR2 SVGAGI. CDR3 length: 15 residues. V lost 0 bases, J lost 1 base, and 9 bases lay in between. Here the CDR3 DNA reads TGTGCCAGCAGTTACTCGAGCCAGGGGAACACTGAAGCTTTCTTT. Its translation is CASSYSSQGNTEAFF.

The chain's CDR3 is CASSLPGDDSPLHF. The CDR3 DNA reads TGTGCCAGCAGCTTACCAGGGGATGATTCACCCCTCCACTTT. The genes are TRBV7-9 and TRBJ1-6; weak D call: TRBD1 (6 bases). The V end was cut by 2 bases, the J end by 8 bases, with 10 bases between. This CDR3 is built from 14 residues. Looked up from germline, CDR1 is SEHNR and CDR2 is FQNEAQ (reference sequence).

This chain joins TRBV10-1 and TRBJ2-2; 7 bases match TRBD2. Germline values: CDR1 WNHNN, CDR2 SYGVQD (reference sequence). This CDR3 is built from 16 residues. V was pared by 7 bases and J by 4 bases, with 12 bases of the junction left unmatched. The CDR3 loop is CASTLRWRETTGELFF. In nucleotides, the CDR3 is TGCGCCAGCACTTTGAGGTGGCGGGAGACCACCGGGGAGCTGTTTTTT.

The chain is built from TRBV27 and TRBJ1-6; no clear D. V shed 6 bases and J shed 9 bases, with 15 bases lying between them. The CDR3 has 14 residues. Germline CDR1 is MNHEY and CDR2 is SMNVEV (reference sequence). The CDR3 nucleotides are TGTGCCAGCAGGGATGCCGGCCGGATTTCACCCCTCCACTTT. Its translation: CASRDAGRISPLHF.

The chain couples TRBV5-1 to TRBJ2-5; the match to TRBD2 covers 8 bases. This CDR3 has 17 residues. CDR1 SGHRS and CDR2 YFSETQ come from the germline V gene. Trimming took 3 bases from V and 0 from J; bases not matched to a gene: 10. CDR3 DNA sequence: TGCGCCAGCAGCTCAAAACTAGCGGAGCTGTACCAAGAGACCCAGTACTTC. Amino acids: CASSSKLAELYQETQYF. Using reference TRBV5-1 and TRBJ2-5 for the parts outside the CDR3, the full variable domain is KAGVTQTPRYLIKTRGQQVTLSCSPISGHRSVSWYQQTPGQGLQFLFEYFSETQRNKGNFPGRFSGRQFSNSRSEMNVSTLELGDSALYLCASSSKLAELYQETQYFGPGTRLLVL.

This clone has a single count. The chain is built from TRBV28 and TRBJ2-2, with 13 positions matching TRBD2. The CDR3 extends over 15 amino acids. Per the germline V gene, CDR1 is MDHEN and CDR2 is SYDVKM. The junction had 2 bases not matched to a gene; V was cut back by 5 bases and J by 5 bases. The CDR3 here is CASSPGLAGTGELFF. The CDR3 DNA reads as TGTGCCAGCAGTCCGGGACTAGCGGGGACCGGGGAGCTGTTTTTT.

The gene calls are TRBV1 and TRBJ1-1. TRBV1 is given as a pseudogene. CDR3 size: 16 residues. This CDR3 is CTSSRRRPVQNTEAFF. The CDR3 bases are TGCACCAGCAGCCGGCGGCGGCCCGTACAGAACACTGAAGCTTTCTTT.

This clone was found once. The rearrangement joins TRBV28 to TRBJ1-5; the match to TRBD1 covers 7 bases. CDR1 and CDR2 from the germline V gene are MDHEN and SYDVKM. This CDR3 is 15 amino acids long. Losses at the gene ends were 5 bases for V and 2 bases for J; bases not matched to a gene: 6. DNA of the CDR3: TGTGCCAGCAGTCGTTATGGACAGGGCAATCAGCCCCAGCATTTT. Translation: CASSRYGQGNQPQHF.

The rearrangement joins TRBV5-1 to TRBJ1-2; D unresolved. Trimming shortened V by 0 bases and J by 0 bases, and 12 bases separated the two germline ends. Germline lookup yields CDR1 SGHRS and CDR2 YFSETQ. This CDR3 region has 16 residues. CDR3 sequence (DNA): TGCGCCAGCAGCTTGGCCGGGGTTCGGGCTAACTATGGCTACACCTTC. The encoded protein is CASSLAGVRANYGYTF.

The chain joins TRBV5-8 to TRBJ1-3; D is possibly TRBD1 (5 bases). The CDR3 sequence is 16 residues long. Germline CDR1 and CDR2: SGHTS and YDEGEE. The germline V and J ends were trimmed by 0 bases and 0 bases, with 10 bases remaining between them. The CDR3 sequence: CASSLGQFTSGNTIYF. The DNA of the CDR3 is TGTGCCAGCAGCTTGGGACAGTTTACCTCTGGAAACACCATATATTTT.

The CDR3 sequence is CASSLWGRVRVKLFF. CDR3 coding DNA: TGTGCCAGCAGCTTGTGGGGAAGGGTCCGTGTAAAACTGTTTTTT. V is TRBV5-4 and J is TRBJ1-4; D ambiguous. V was shortened by 1 base and J by 10 bases, with 17 bases between the two germline ends. Germline CDR1 is SGHNT and CDR2 is YYREEE (reference sequence). The CDR3 contains 15 residues.

This chain links TRBV27 with TRBJ2-3, with D possibly matching TRBD2 (5 bases). The V end was cut by 0 bases, the J end by 2 bases, with 9 bases between. Germline loops: CDR1 MNHEY, CDR2 SMNVEV (reference sequence). The CDR3 sequence is 15 residues long. The CDR3: CASSLSVRATDTQYF. The CDR3, as DNA: TGTGCCAGCAGTTTATCCGTGCGGGCCACAGATACGCAGTATTTT.